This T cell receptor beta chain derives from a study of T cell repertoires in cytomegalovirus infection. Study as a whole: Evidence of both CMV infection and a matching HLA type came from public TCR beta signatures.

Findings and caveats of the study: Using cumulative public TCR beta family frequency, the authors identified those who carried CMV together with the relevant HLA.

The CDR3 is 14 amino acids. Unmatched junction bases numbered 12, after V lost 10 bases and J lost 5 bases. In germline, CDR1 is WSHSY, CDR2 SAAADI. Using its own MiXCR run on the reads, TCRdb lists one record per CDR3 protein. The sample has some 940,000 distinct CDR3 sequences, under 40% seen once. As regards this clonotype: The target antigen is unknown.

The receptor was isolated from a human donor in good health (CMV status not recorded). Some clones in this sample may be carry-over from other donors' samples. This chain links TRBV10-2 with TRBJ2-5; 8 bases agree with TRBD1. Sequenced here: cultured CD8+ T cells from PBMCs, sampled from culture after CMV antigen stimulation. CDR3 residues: CATRDRGLRETQYF. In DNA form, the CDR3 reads TGCGCCACCAGAGACAGGGGCCTGAGGGAGACCCAGTACTTC.